The 25 T cell receptor beta chains listed next were all sequenced from one sample in a study of T cells after yellow fever vaccination (dated 2019 in TCRdb). Library preparation was by 5' RACE. The sequencer was an Illumina NovaSeq 6000. TCRdb took the public reads, trimmed them with fastp at Q25, ran MiXCR for clone calling and kept in-frame beta chains. Merged by CDR3 protein, the rows form single entries marked with the most common genes and DNA. The sample data list roughly 320,000 distinct CDR3 sequences, and roughly a tenth of these were observed just once. Approximately 3.3% of the sample is in the top ten clones. Read against the paper, the sample's treatment or condition label means: live attenuated yellow fever vaccine strain. Specimen: CD4+ T cells sorted from PBMCs, collected 45 days after the yellow fever booster vaccination. Receptor source: a man between 18 and 35 years old who received the YFV17D yellow fever vaccine.

This clonotype was observed at least ten times. This chain connects TRBV10-2 to TRBJ1-1; D might be TRBD1 (5 bases). Trimming removed 6 bases from V and 2 bases from J, with 13 bases in between. The CDR3 spans 14 residues. Germline V gene sequence: CDR1 WSHSY, CDR2 SAAADI. The CDR3 sequence: CASRWTGGNTEAFF. CDR3 in DNA: TGCGCCAGCAGATGGACGGGGGGAAACACTGAAGCTTTCTTT.

This clonotype has just a few counts. The gene calls are TRBV6-2 or TRBV6-3 and TRBJ2-7, with TRBD1 as a possible D gene (5 bases). This CDR3 contains 13 residues. Trimming left V 2 bases short and J 6 bases short, with 11 bases between. In germline, CDR1 is MNHEY, CDR2 SVGEGT. CDR3 region: CASSYVTGGEQYF. DNA for the CDR3: TGTGCCAGCAGTTACGTTACAGGCGGCGAGCAGTACTTC.

This clonotype has a handful of counts. This sequence joins TRBV7-2 and TRBJ1-1; D gene ambiguous. V lost 8 bases, J lost 2 bases, and 6 bases lay in between. The germline CDR1 and CDR2 sequences are SGHTA and FQGNSA. This CDR3 contains 11 residues. CDR3 amino acids: CASFGNTEAFF. DNA for the CDR3: TGTGCCAGCTTCGGCAACACTGAAGCTTTCTTT. The complete variable domain, with remaining parts taken from reference TRBV7-2 and TRBJ1-1, reads GAGVSQSPSNKVTEKGKDVELRCDPISGHTALYWYRQSLGQGLEFLIYFQGNSAPDKSGLPSDRFSAERTGGSVSTLTIQRTQQEDSAVYLCASFGNTEAFFGQGTRLTVV.

In its sample, this clonotype was seen a few times. The chain combines TRBV24-1 with TRBJ2-3; 7 bases match TRBD2. J was trimmed by 1 base and V by 12 bases; bases with no gene match: 6. The germline gives CDR1 KGHDR, CDR2 SFDVKD. The CDR3 extends over 13 amino acids. The CDR3 bases are TGTGCCGCCGGGGCGGGGGGCACAGATACGCAGTATTTT. Encoded protein: CAAGAGGTDTQYF.

The sample holds a few counts of this clonotype. J is TRBJ2-3 and V is TRBV4-3, with D possibly matching TRBD2 (6 bases). Trimming removed 5 bases at V and 4 bases at J, with 16 bases between. CDR1 LGHNA and CDR2 YSLEER come from the germline V gene. The CDR3 is 15 residues long. The CDR3, as DNA: TGCGCCAGCAGCTCTCGGGGGTGGGTGTCAGATACGCAGTATTTT. Its protein is CASSSRGWVSDTQYF.

This clonotype was seen a few times. The genes are TRBV15 and TRBJ2-3; D ambiguous. The CDR3 has 12 amino acids. The V gene's germline CDR1 is LNHNV and CDR2 YYDKDF (reference sequence). Trimming left V 6 bases short and J 6 bases short, with 10 bases between. CDR3 in DNA: TGTGCCACCAGAAAAGGATCCGATACGCAGTATTTT. This encodes CATRKGSDTQYF.

The V gene is TRBV9, the J gene TRBJ1-1; 7 bases are a match to TRBD1. CDR3 length equals 16 residues. CDR1 is SGDLS, CDR2 YYNGEE, per germline. The ends lost 0 bases at V and 5 bases at J; junction bases unmatched: 10. CDR3 nucleotide sequence: TGTGCCAGCAGCGTAGACCGTCAGGGGGGGCTGACTGAAGCTTTCTTT. It specifies CASSVDRQGGLTEAFF.

This clonotype was seen many times. The chain links TRBV12-3 or TRBV12-4 to TRBJ1-6, with a weak D call TRBD1 (6 bases). CDR3 length: 14 residues. Trimming shortened V by 2 bases and J by 6 bases, and 8 bases separated the two germline ends. The CDR3 DNA follows: TGTGCCAGCAGTTTAACAGGGACTAATTCACCCCTCCACTTT. Its translation: CASSLTGTNSPLHF.

V is TRBV7-9 and J is TRBJ1-1; tentative D call: TRBD1 (5 bases). This CDR3 spans 13 amino acids. CDR1 SEHNR and CDR2 FQNEAQ come from the germline V gene (reference sequence). V gave up 2 bases and J gave up 7 bases, with 11 bases separating them. The CDR3 loop is CASSLFVGVEAFF. The CDR3 bases are TGTGCCAGCAGCTTATTCGTGGGGGTTGAAGCTTTCTTT.

The chain couples TRBV12-3 or TRBV12-4 to TRBJ2-7; perhaps TRBD1 as D (6 bases). This CDR3 has 12 amino acids. V was pared by 6 bases and J by 5 bases, with 11 bases between. In nucleotides, the CDR3 is TGTGCCAGCAGGCAGGGGTGGAACGAGCAGTACGTC. It is translated as CASRQGWNEQYV.

This clonotype was counted between two and nine times. The chain has TRBV9 and TRBJ1-5; D is perhaps TRBD1 (5 bases). Trimming removed 0 bases from V and 3 bases from J, with 10 bases in between. CDR1 SGDLS and CDR2 YYNGEE come from the germline V gene. The CDR3 is 15 amino acids. The CDR3 reads CASSVAGGFNQPQHF. The CDR3 DNA reads TGTGCCAGCAGCGTAGCCGGGGGTTTCAATCAGCCCCAGCATTTT.

This clonotype was seen a few times. This sequence joins TRBV29-1 and TRBJ1-1; 7 bases align to TRBD1. CDR1 and CDR2 (germline): SQVTM, ANQGSEA. The CDR3 is made up of 14 amino acids. Germline trimming cut 1 base from V and 5 bases from J; bases unmatched to any gene: 7. CDR3 residues: CSVEASGGRTEAFF. The CDR3 DNA reads TGCAGCGTTGAAGCATCAGGGGGGCGGACTGAAGCTTTCTTT.

This clonotype was observed a handful of times. V gene TRBV12-3 or TRBV12-4 combines with J gene TRBJ2-7; D may correspond to TRBD1 or TRBD2 (5 bases each). This CDR3 spans 15 amino acids. The V and J ends lost 6 bases and 3 bases respectively, with 18 bases between them. CDR3 sequence reads: CASRRAGRGSYEQYF. CDR3 DNA sequence: TGTGCCAGCAGACGGGCGGGTCGGGGCAGCTACGAGCAGTACTTC.

The chain is built from TRBV5-1 and TRBJ2-3, with 12 bases lining up with TRBD2. The V and J ends lost 3 bases and 4 bases, in that order; junction bases with no gene match: 12. There are 18 residues in the CDR3. Germline values: CDR1 SGHRS, CDR2 YFSETQ. For the CDR3, the DNA is TGCGCCAGCAGCTGGGGCCTACTAGCGGGGGGAACCTCAGATACGCAGTATTTT. It translates to CASSWGLLAGGTSDTQYF.

J is TRBJ1-4 and V is TRBV15, with D maybe TRBD1 (5 bases). V dropped 3 bases and J dropped 1 base, with 12 bases sitting between them. CDR3 size: 16 residues. Germline CDR1 LNHNV, CDR2 YYDKDF (reference sequence). The CDR3 loop is CATSRDLGGTNEKLFF. DNA of the CDR3: TGTGCCACCAGCAGGGATCTGGGGGGAACTAATGAAAAACTGTTTTTT.

The chain recombines TRBV30 with TRBJ1-5, with D uncertain. Germline V lookup: CDR1 GTSNPN, CDR2 SVGIG (reference sequence). V shed 1 base and J shed 6 bases, with 13 bases lying between them. The CDR3 is 14 residues long. CDR3 loop: CAWSASLRLQPQHF. The CDR3 nucleotides are TGTGCCTGGAGTGCCAGCCTGAGGCTTCAGCCCCAGCATTTT.

This clonotype was seen a handful of times. V usage is TRBV28 and J usage is TRBJ1-1; 9 nucleotides line up with TRBD1. CDR1 and CDR2 (germline): MDHEN, SYDVKM. The CDR3 has 15 residues. The J segment lost 5 bases and the V segment lost 4 bases, leaving 8 bases of the junction unmatched. This CDR3 reads CASSYRGQGVTEAFF. The CDR3 DNA reads TGTGCCAGCAGTTATAGGGGACAGGGAGTAACTGAAGCTTTCTTT.

The chain combines TRBV10-3 with TRBJ1-6; D may be TRBD1 (5 bases). In germline, CDR1 is ENHRY, CDR2 SYGVKD. The V end lost 3 bases, the J end lost 14 bases, and 17 bases lay between the germline ends. The CDR3 has 14 residues. CDR3 DNA: TGTGCCATCAGTGACTCGACCGGGGCGCAGACCCTCCACTTT. Translated, it gives CAISDSTGAQTLHF.

The chain recombines TRBV7-2 with TRBJ1-2, with a possible D match to TRBD1 (5 bases). CDR3 length equals 16 residues. Germline-derived CDR1 and CDR2 are SGHTA and FQGNSA. V was cut by 1 base and J by 4 bases, with 16 bases left in between. CDR3 amino acids: CASSLDGRRQRYGYTF. Written as DNA, the CDR3 is TGTGCCAGCAGCTTAGATGGTCGTCGACAGCGCTATGGCTACACCTTC.

This clonotype was seen only a few times. The DNA for the CDR3 is TGTGCCAGCAGTGAATTAAGACAGAACTATGGCTACACCTTC. It is translated as CASSELRQNYGYTF. The V call is TRBV6-1, the J call TRBJ1-2; perhaps TRBD1 as D (5 bases). Trimming removed 2 bases at V and 2 bases at J, with 9 bases between. This CDR3 contains 14 residues. Germline-derived CDR1 and CDR2 are MNHNS and SASEGT.

The genes are TRBV20-1 and TRBJ1-1; D not resolved. Germline V gene lookup returns CDR1 DFQATT and CDR2 SNEGSKA (reference sequence). This CDR3 has 12 amino acids. V lost 4 bases, J lost 2 bases, and 8 bases lay in between. CDR3 DNA sequence: TGCAGTGCTATTCCAAGAAACACTGAAGCTTTCTTT. Translation: CSAIPRNTEAFF.

This clonotype has ten or more counts. The rearrangement links TRBV12-3 or TRBV12-4 to TRBJ2-3; 9 bases agree with TRBD1. The CDR3 runs to 14 residues. V lost 6 bases and J lost 4; bases outside the gene matches: 5. The CDR3 region is CASSSTGGADTQYF. CDR3 bases: TGTGCCAGCAGCTCTACAGGGGGCGCAGATACGCAGTATTTT.

This clonotype appeared a few times. This chain uses TRBV5-4 with TRBJ1-6; D perhaps matches TRBD1 (5 bases). V lost 0 bases and J 4 bases, leaving 11 bases between the germline ends. CDR3 length equals 16 residues. From germline, CDR1 is SGHNT and CDR2 YYREEE (reference sequence). CDR3 bases: TGTGCCAGCAGCTTGGAGGGGCAGGATTATAATTCACCCCTCCACTTT. Translated, it gives CASSLEGQDYNSPLHF.

This rearrangement joins TRBV7-2 to TRBJ2-7; D might be TRBD2 (5 bases). Germline CDR1 reads SGHTA; CDR2 reads FQGNSA. The CDR3 is 12 residues long. The ends were cut back, 6 bases at V and 5 bases at J, with 11 bases in the middle. The CDR3 region has the DNA TGTGCCAGCAGGTACGGGATCAACGAGCAGTACTTC. Its translation is CASRYGINEQYF.

This clonotype was found a few times. V and J are TRBV6-6 and TRBJ1-1; D possibly corresponds to TRBD1 (6 bases). V shed 0 bases and J shed 1 base, with 9 bases lying between them. The CDR3 is 15 amino acids. Germline V gene sequence: CDR1 MNHNY, CDR2 SVGAGI (reference sequence). The CDR3 reads CASSYSQGRNTEAFF. In DNA form, the CDR3 reads TGTGCCAGCAGTTACTCCCAGGGGAGGAACACTGAAGCTTTCTTT.